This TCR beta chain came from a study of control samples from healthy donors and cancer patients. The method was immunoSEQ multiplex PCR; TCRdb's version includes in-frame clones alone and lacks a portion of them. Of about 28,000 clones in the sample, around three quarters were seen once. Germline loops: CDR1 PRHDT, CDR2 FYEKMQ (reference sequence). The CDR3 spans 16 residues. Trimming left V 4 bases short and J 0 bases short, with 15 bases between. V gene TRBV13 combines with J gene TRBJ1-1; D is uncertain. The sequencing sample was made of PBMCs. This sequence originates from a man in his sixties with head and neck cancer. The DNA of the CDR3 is TGTGCCAGCAGCTCCGAAAGGGTGTTGATGAACACTGAAGCTTTCTTT. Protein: CASSSERVLMNTEAFF.